The rows below give T cell receptor beta chains drawn from one sample of a study of T cell responses to AZD1222 COVID-19 vaccine. The repertoire was sequenced with immunoSEQ multiplex PCR; TCRdb's copy has only in-frame clones and lacks some. The sample contains 150,000 to 200,000 clones, around 92% of which appear only once. Sequencing was performed on peripheral blood, taken on day 0 of AZD1222 vaccination. Receptors originate from an adult in good health. The CDR3 runs from the conserved cysteine through the conserved F or W. D genes are given only for firm matches. Not every row has a clone size; where given, it reads once, few, many or a size class.

CDR3 length: 16; clone size: -; J gene: TRBJ2-6; D gene: -; V gene: TRBV7-3; CDR3 protein: CASSPKQGSGANVLTF; CDR3 DNA: TGTGCCAGCAGCCCAAAACAGGGCTCCGGGGCCAACGTCCTGACTTTC
CDR3 length: 16; clone size: -; J gene: TRBJ1-3; D gene: -; V gene: TRBV9; CDR3 protein: CASSATTGGIQSTIYF; CDR3 DNA: TGTGCCAGCAGCGCTACGACAGGCGGGATTCAGTCCACCATATATTTT
CDR3 length: 15; clone size: once; J gene: TRBJ2-3; D gene: TRBD1; V gene: TRBV11-2; CDR3 protein: CASSSDRGASDTQYF; CDR3 DNA: TGTGCCAGCAGCTCGGACAGGGGTGCGTCAGATACGCAGTATTTT
CDR3 length: 14; clone size: -; J gene: TRBJ2-7; D gene: -; V gene: TRBV19; CDR3 protein: CASSLAVKPYEQYF; CDR3 DNA: TGTGCCAGTAGTTTAGCGGTCAAACCCTACGAGCAGTACTTC
CDR3 length: 13; clone size: -; J gene: TRBJ1-5; D gene: -; V gene: TRBV7-2; CDR3 protein: CASSLGLYQPQHF; CDR3 DNA: TGTGCCAGCAGCTTGGGCCTATATCAGCCCCAGCATTTT
CDR3 length: 18; clone size: -; J gene: TRBJ2-1; D gene: TRBD2; V gene: TRBV7-3; CDR3 protein: CASSSATSGRNSYNEQFF; CDR3 DNA: TGTGCCAGCAGCTCAGCGACTAGCGGGAGAAACTCCTACAATGAGCAGTTCTTC
CDR3 length: 13; clone size: -; J gene: TRBJ2-1; D gene: -; V gene: TRBV29-1; CDR3 protein: CSVGLLLRGEQFF; CDR3 DNA: TGCAGCGTTGGACTGTTGCTGCGGGGTGAGCAGTTCTTC
CDR3 length: 12; clone size: -; J gene: TRBJ2-7; D gene: -; V gene: TRBV5-1; CDR3 protein: CASSLSRREQYF; CDR3 DNA: TGCGCCAGCAGCTTGTCCAGACGGGAGCAGTACTTC
CDR3 length: 13; clone size: once; J gene: TRBJ1-4; D gene: -; V gene: TRBV7-2; CDR3 protein: CASSPSFNEKLFF; CDR3 DNA: TGTGCCAGCAGCCCCAGCTTTAATGAAAAACTGTTTTTT
CDR3 length: 13; clone size: -; J gene: TRBJ1-5; D gene: -; V gene: TRBV2; CDR3 protein: CASRGGGNQPQHF; CDR3 DNA: TGTGCCAGCCGGGGTGGGGGCAATCAGCCCCAGCATTTT
CDR3 length: 13; clone size: -; J gene: TRBJ2-7; D gene: TRBD1; V gene: TRBV29-1; CDR3 protein: CSVEFRQGYEQYF; CDR3 DNA: TGCAGCGTTGAGTTCCGACAGGGCTACGAGCAGTACTTC
CDR3 length: 14; clone size: -; J gene: TRBJ1-2; D gene: -; V gene: TRBV11-2; CDR3 protein: CASSSQQGRDGYTF; CDR3 DNA: TGTGCCAGCAGCTCCCAACAGGGAAGGGATGGCTACACCTTC
CDR3 length: 17; clone size: -; J gene: TRBJ2-2; D gene: -; V gene: TRBV15; CDR3 protein: CATSKAGSGRPTGELFF; CDR3 DNA: TGTGCCACCAGCAAAGCAGGATCTGGTAGGCCCACCGGGGAGCTGTTTTTT
CDR3 length: 15; clone size: once; J gene: TRBJ2-7; D gene: -; V gene: TRBV7-8; CDR3 protein: CASSLDDRNSYEQYF; CDR3 DNA: TGTGCCAGCAGCTTAGACGACAGGAACTCCTACGAGCAGTACTTC
CDR3 length: 14; clone size: -; J gene: TRBJ1-2; D gene: TRBD1; V gene: TRBV19; CDR3 protein: CASKIGQGNYGYTF; CDR3 DNA: TGTGCCAGTAAAATCGGACAGGGCAACTATGGCTACACCTTC
CDR3 length: 16; clone size: -; J gene: TRBJ2-7; D gene: TRBD1; V gene: TRBV28; CDR3 protein: CASSPQFGTGTYEQYF; CDR3 DNA: TGTGCCAGCAGTCCCCAATTCGGGACAGGGACCTACGAGCAGTACTTC